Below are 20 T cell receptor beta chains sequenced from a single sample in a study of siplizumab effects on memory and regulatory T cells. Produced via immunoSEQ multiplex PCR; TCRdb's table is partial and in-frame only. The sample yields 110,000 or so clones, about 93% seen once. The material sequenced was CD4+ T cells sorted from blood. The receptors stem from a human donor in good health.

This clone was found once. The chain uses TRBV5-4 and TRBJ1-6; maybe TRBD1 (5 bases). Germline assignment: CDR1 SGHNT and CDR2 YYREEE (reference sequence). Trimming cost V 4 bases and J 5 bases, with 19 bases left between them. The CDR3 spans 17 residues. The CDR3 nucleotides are TGTGCCAGCAGCCCACTCCCGCCGGGGCAAAATAATTCACCCCTCCACTTT. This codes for CASSPLPPGQNNSPLHF.

Here the CDR3 reads CASSFQSGELFF. Written as DNA, the CDR3 is TGTGCCAGCAGTTTTCAGTCCGGGGAGCTGTTTTTT. The chain links TRBV6-5 to TRBJ2-2, with unresolved D. V lost 4 bases and J 6 bases, leaving 6 bases between the germline ends. This CDR3 is 12 amino acids long. Germline values: CDR1 MNHEY, CDR2 SVGAGI.

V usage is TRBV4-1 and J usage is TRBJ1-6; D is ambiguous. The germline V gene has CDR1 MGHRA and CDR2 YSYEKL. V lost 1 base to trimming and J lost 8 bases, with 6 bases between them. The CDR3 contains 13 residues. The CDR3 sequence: CASSQAPHSPLHF. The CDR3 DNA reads TGCGCCAGCAGCCAAGCACCCCATTCACCCCTCCACTTT.

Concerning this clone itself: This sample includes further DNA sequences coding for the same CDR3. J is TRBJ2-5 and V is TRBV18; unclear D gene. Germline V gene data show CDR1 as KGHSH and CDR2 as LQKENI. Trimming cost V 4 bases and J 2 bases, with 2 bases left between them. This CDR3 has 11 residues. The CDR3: CASSRQETQYF. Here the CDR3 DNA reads TGTGCCAGCTCACGACAAGAGACCCAGTACTTC.

The CDR3 loop reads CASSTTSGYEQYF. DNA of the CDR3: TGTGCCAGCAGTACGACTAGCGGGTACGAGCAGTACTTC. The chain carries TRBV27 and TRBJ2-7; 10 bases line up with TRBD2. V was pared by 5 bases and J by 4 bases, with 2 bases of the junction left unmatched. CDR3 length: 13 amino acids. The V gene's germline CDR1 is MNHEY and CDR2 SMNVEV (reference sequence).

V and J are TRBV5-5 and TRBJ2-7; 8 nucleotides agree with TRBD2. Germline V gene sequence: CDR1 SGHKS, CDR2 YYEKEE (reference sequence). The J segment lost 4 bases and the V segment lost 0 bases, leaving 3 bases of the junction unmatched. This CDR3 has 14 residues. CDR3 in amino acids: CASSLAGGPYEQYF. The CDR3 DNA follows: TGTGCCAGCAGCTTGGCGGGAGGGCCGTACGAGCAGTACTTC.

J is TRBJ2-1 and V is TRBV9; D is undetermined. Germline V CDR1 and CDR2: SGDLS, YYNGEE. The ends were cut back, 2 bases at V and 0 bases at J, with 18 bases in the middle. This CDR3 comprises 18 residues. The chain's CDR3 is CASSVGRLTTYSYNEQFF. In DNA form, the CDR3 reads TGTGCCAGCAGCGTGGGCCGACTGACGACCTACTCCTACAATGAGCAGTTCTTC.

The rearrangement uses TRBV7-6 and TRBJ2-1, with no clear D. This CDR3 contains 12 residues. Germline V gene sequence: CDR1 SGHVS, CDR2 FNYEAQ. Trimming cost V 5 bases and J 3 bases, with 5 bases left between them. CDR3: CASSPSYNEQFF. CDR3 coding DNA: TGTGCCAGCAGCCCGAGCTACAATGAGCAGTTCTTC.

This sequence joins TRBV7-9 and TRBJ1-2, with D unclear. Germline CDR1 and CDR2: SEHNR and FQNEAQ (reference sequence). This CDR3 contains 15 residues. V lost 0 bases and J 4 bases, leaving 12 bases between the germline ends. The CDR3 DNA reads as TGTGCCAGCAGCTTAGCGGAGGGTGATGGCTATGGCTACACCTTC. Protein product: CASSLAEGDGYGYTF.

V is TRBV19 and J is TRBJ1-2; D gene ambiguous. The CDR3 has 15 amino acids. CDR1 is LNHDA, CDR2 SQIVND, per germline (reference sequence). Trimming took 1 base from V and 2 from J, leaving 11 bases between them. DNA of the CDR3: TGTGCCAGTAGTATAGGCAGACAAGCCAACTATGGCTACACCTTC. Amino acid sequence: CASSIGRQANYGYTF.

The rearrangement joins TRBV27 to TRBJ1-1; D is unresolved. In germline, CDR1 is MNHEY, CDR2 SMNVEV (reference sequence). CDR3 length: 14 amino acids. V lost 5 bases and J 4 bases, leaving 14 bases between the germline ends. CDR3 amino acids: CASSPMERSTEAFF. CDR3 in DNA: TGTGCCAGCAGTCCCATGGAGCGCAGCACTGAAGCTTTCTTT.

The CDR3: CASSLTSAAGELFF. DNA of the CDR3: TGTGCCAGCAGTTTAACGTCCGCAGCGGGGGAGCTGTTTTTT. The J gene is TRBJ2-2, the V gene TRBV27, with unresolved D. Germline CDR1 MNHEY, CDR2 SMNVEV (reference sequence). Trimming removed 2 bases from V and 8 bases from J, with 12 bases in between. This CDR3 is built from 14 residues.

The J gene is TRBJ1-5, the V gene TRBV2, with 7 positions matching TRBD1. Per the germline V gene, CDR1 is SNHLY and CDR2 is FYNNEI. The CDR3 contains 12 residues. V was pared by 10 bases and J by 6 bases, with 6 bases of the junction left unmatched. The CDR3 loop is CATSGGSQPQHF. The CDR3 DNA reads TGTGCCACTTCAGGGGGGAGTCAGCCCCAGCATTTT.

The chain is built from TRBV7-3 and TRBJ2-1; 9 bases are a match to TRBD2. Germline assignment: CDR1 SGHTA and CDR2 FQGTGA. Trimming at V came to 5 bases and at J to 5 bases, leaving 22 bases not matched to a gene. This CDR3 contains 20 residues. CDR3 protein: CASSLRDKSWASGVHNEQFF. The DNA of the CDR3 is TGTGCCAGCAGCCTCCGGGACAAAAGTTGGGCTAGCGGGGTTCACAATGAGCAGTTCTTC.

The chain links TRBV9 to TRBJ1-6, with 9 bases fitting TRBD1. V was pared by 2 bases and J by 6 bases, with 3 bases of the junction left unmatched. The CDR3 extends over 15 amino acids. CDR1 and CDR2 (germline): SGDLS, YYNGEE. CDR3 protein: CASSVGTGINSPLHF. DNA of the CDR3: TGTGCCAGCAGCGTCGGGACAGGGATTAATTCACCCCTCCACTTT. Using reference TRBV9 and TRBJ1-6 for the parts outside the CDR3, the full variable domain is DSGVTQTPKHLITATGQRVTLRCSPRSGDLSVYWYQQSLDQGLQFLIQYYNGEERAKGNILERFSAQQFPDLHSELNLSSLELGDSALYFCASSVGTGINSPLHFGNGTRLTVT.

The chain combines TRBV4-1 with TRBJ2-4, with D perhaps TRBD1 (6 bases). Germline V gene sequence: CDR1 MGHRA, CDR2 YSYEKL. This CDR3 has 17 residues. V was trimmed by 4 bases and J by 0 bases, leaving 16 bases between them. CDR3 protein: CASSPPTGELAKNIQYF. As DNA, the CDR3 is TGCGCCAGCAGCCCGCCGACAGGAGAACTAGCCAAAAACATTCAGTACTTC.

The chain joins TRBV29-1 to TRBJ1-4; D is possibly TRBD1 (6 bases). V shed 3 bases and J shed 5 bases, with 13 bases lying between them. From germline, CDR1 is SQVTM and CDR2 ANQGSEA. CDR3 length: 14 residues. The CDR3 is CSVDGSQGNEKLFF. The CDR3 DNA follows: TGCAGCGTTGACGGGTCGCAGGGGAATGAAAAACTGTTTTTT.

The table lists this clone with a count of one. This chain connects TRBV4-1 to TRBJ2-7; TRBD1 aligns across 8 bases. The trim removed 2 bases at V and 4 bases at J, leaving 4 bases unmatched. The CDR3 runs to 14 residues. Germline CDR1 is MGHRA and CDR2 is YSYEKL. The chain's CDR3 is CASSQQGAGYEQYF. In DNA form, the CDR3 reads TGCGCCAGCAGCCAACAGGGGGCTGGTTACGAGCAGTACTTC.

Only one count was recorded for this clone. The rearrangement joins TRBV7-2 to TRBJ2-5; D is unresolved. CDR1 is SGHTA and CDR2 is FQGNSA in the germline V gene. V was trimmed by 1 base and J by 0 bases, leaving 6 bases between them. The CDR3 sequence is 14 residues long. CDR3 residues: CASSLVGYQETQYF. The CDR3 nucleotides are TGTGCCAGCAGCTTAGTCGGATACCAAGAGACCCAGTACTTC.

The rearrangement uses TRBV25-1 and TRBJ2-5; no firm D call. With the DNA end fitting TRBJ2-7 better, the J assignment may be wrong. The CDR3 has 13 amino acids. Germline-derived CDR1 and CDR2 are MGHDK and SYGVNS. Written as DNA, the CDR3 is TGTGCCAGCAGTGATCAGTTCTCCTACGAGCAGTACTTC. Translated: CASSDQFSYEQYF.